This TCR beta chain appears in the sequencing data of a study of post-analysis software for immune sequencing data. Points from the study as a whole: Elevated frequency relative to controls characterized four or five TRBV segments in patients, TRBV5-6, TRBV5-1 and TRBV20-1 among them. When compared against controls, multiple sclerosis patients showed significantly lower normalized Chao1 diversity.

Prepared TCR beta cDNA libraries contained unique molecular identifiers. Using its own MiXCR run on the PCR reads, TCRdb lists one record per CDR3 protein. The table has hundreds of thousands of distinct CDR3 sequences, approximately 53% seen once; the top ten hold approximately 4.2%. Of note for this clonotype: Its antigen is currently unknown.

The CDR3 covers 16 residues. Germline CDR1 is SGHAT and CDR2 is FQNNGV. Trimming pared 1 base from V and 10 bases from J, leaving 22 bases between. The sample taken for sequencing was blood. The clonotype originates from a girl between 5 and 17 years old with multiple sclerosis. This chain connects TRBV11-2 to TRBJ1-2, with D unclear. Here the CDR3 reads CASSLGAGSRIGVYTF. CDR3 coding DNA: TGTGCCAGCAGCTTAGGGGCCGGGAGCAGAATTGGGGTCTACACCTTC.